This T cell receptor (beta chain) was retrieved from a study of identical twins. The CDR3 covers 17 residues. Germline V gene lookup returns CDR1 SGHTA and CDR2 FQGNSA. Trimming took 6 bases from V and 4 from J; bases not matched to a gene: 12. Each cDNA held unique molecular identifiers, and template switching gave it a universal primer site. One entry per CDR3 protein results from TCRdb running MiXCR on the 5' RACE reads. Of about 430,000 distinct CDR3 sequences listed, approximately 18% are singletons. Study observations and caveats: Modeled out-of-frame TCR alpha sharing in monozygotic twins fell below observed levels. The authors drew conclusions from cross-sectional statistical analysis rather than following the same donors. Memory repertoires showed no such pattern, whereas abundant cord blood beta clonotypes carried fewer insertions.

This clonotype was counted only a few times. No antigen is known for it. The source of this sequence is a man in his fifties or sixties in good health. The J gene is TRBJ2-5, the V gene TRBV7-2, with 12 positions matching TRBD2. The sample was naive T cells sorted from blood. CDR3: CASSLAGGGGIGETQYF. Written as DNA, the CDR3 is TGTGCCAGCAGTCTAGCGGGAGGGGGGGGCATAGGAGAGACCCAGTACTTC.